This T cell receptor beta chain was sequenced in a study of T cells after yellow fever vaccination. This CDR3 spans 13 amino acids. J gave up 7 bases and V 8 bases, and 6 bases lay outside the gene matches. The germline gives CDR1 MGHDK, CDR2 SYGVNS. Via MiXCR, TCRdb re-called the 5' RACE reads, giving one row per CDR3 protein. This table has 180,000 or so distinct CDR3 sequences, 8% to 13% appearing once. Study-wide points: Booster samples showed a return of most primary-vaccination clones (roughly 96% CD4, approximately 90% CD8). The secondary T-cell response peaked on day 5, not day 15, but was weaker.

This clonotype occurred many times. Antigen specificity is unknown. The sequenced sample was CD8+ T cells sorted from PBMCs, obtained 15 days after the yellow fever booster vaccination. This chain uses TRBV25-1 with TRBJ2-5, with 11 bases fitting TRBD2. The receptor's source is a man aged 18 to 30 who received the YFV17D yellow fever vaccine. DNA of the CDR3: TGTGCCAGCGGGGGGACTAGCGGATTGACCCAGTACTTC. Translation gives CASGGTSGLTQYF.